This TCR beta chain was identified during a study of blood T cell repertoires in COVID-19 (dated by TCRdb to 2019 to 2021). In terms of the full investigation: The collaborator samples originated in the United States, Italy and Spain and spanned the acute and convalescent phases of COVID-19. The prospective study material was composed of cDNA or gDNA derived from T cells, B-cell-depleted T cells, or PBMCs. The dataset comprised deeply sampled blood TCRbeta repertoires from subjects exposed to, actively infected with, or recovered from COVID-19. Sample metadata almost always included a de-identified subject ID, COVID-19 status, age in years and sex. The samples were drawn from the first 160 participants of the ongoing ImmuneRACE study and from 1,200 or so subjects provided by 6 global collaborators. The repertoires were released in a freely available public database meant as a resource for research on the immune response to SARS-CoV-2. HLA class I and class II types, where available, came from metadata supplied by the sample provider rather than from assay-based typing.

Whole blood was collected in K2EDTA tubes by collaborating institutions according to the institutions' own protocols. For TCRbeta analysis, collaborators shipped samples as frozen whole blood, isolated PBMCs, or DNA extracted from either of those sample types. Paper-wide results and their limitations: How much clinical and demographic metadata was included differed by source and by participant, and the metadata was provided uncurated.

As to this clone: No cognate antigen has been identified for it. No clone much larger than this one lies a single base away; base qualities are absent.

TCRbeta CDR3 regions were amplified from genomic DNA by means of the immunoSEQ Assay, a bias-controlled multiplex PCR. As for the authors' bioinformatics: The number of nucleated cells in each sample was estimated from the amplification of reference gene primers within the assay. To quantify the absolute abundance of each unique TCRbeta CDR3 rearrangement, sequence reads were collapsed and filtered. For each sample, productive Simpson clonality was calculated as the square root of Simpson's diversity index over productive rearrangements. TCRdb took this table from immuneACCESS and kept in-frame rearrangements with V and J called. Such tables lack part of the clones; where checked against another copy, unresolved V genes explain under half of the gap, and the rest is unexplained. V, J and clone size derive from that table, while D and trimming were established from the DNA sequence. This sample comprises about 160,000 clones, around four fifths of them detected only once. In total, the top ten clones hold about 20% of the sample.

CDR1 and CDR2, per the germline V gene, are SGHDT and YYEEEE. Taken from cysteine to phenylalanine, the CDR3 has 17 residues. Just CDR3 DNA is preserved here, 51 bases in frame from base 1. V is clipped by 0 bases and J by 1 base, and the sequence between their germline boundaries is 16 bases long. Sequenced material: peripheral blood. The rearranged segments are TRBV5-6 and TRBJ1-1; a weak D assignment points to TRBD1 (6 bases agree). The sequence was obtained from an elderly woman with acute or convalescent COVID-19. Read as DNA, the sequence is TGTGCCAGCAGCTTGGACAGGGATCCAGTGGAGAACACTGAAGCTTTCTTT. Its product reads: CASSLDRDPVENTEAFF.